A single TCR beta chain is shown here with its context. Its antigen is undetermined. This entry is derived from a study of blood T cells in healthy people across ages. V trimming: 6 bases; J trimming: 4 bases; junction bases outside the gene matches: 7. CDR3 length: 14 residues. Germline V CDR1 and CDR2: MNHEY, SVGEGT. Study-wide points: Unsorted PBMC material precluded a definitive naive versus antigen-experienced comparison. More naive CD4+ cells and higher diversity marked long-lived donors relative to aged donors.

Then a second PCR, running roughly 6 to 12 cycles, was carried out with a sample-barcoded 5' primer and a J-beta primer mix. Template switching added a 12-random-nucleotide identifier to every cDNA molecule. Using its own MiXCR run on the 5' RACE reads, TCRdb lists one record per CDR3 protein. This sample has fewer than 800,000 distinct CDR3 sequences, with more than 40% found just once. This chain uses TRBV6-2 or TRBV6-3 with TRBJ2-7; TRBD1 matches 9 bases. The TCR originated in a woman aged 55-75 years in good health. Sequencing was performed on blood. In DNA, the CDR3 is TGTGCCAGCAGACCTCCGGGACAGGGTTACGAGCAGTACTTC. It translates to CASRPPGQGYEQYF.